What follows describes a single T cell receptor (beta chain). What it recognizes is unknown. This sample was taken from a study of shared clonotypes between healthy human individuals. Study findings and constraints: Roughly 5% of naive CD4 clonotypes were common to several donors. Across subsets, estimated richness was generally greater for naive than for memory populations.

In replicate PCRs of sorted subsets, roughly 200 ng DNA, roughly 31,000 T cell genomes, was used. Assay: immunoSEQ multiplex PCR; the TCRdb copy retains only in-frame clones and omits some. The sample has approximately 1.9 million clones, 85% to 95% seen once; the top ten hold around 1.7%. The naive CD8 subset, CD45RO-negative cells positively selected for CCR7, excluded terminally differentiated effector memory CD45RA+ cells. Germline CDR1 reads MNHEY; CDR2 reads SMNVEV (reference sequence). V gave up 2 bases and J gave up 7 bases; unmatched junction bases: 5. This CDR3 has 14 amino acids. This TCR derives from a man younger than 30 in good health. Some clones in this sample may be carry-over from other donors' samples. Sequenced: naive CD8+ T cells from PBMCs. J is TRBJ2-1 and V is TRBV27, with TRBD2 matching 7 bases. The CDR3 is CASSLLAVLNEQFF. Written as DNA, the CDR3 is TGTGCCAGCAGTTTACTAGCGGTTTTGAATGAGCAGTTCTTC.